This passage covers 21 T cell receptor beta chains from one sample sequenced in a study of regulatory T cells in long-lasting Graves disease. This sample's time point: newly diagnosed GD, antithyroid drugs for less than 3 months. From PBMCs, RNA was extracted and then used to make the TCR library. Libraries of TCR beta came from iRepertoire HTBI primers plus Arm-PCR of CDR3 regions. TCRdb analysed the multiplex PCR reads with MiXCR anew, one entry per CDR3 protein. The sample has 250,000 or so distinct CDR3 sequences; over 20% are singletons. The sequencing used peripheral blood mononuclear cells (PBMCs), collected at new diagnosis, from a patient treated with antithyroid drugs. These receptors were collected from a female donor with Graves disease.

There are many counts of this clonotype. The chain has TRBV12-3 or TRBV12-4 and TRBJ2-1; D is unclear. Trimming stripped 6 bases from V and 3 bases from J, with 15 bases between. The CDR3 consists of 15 residues. DNA for the CDR3: TGTGCCAGCAGCTATCAGGCCGAAAACTACAATGAGCAGTTCTTC. Translation: CASSYQAENYNEQFF.

The CDR3 loop is CASRPDRPDGYTF. CDR3 nucleotides: TGTGCCAGCAGGCCTGACAGGCCAGATGGCTACACCTTC. The chain joins TRBV6-1 to TRBJ1-2, with D maybe TRBD1 (6 bases). The germline V and J ends were trimmed by 6 bases and 6 bases, with 14 bases remaining between them. The germline gives CDR1 MNHNS, CDR2 SASEGT. CDR3 length: 13 residues.

Concerning this clonotype itself: It may be a read error: a sequence one base away is much more abundant. The chain has TRBV15 and TRBJ1-4; D gene ambiguous. Trimming stripped 1 base from V and 8 bases from J, with 14 bases between. CDR1 LNHNV and CDR2 YYDKDF come from the germline V gene (reference sequence). CDR3 length equals 15 residues. The CDR3 here is CATSRGETVMEKLFF. Written as DNA, the CDR3 is TGTGCCACCAGCAGAGGTGAAACCGTCATGGAAAAACTGTTTTTT. Supplemented by reference TRBV15 and TRBJ1-4, the full variable domain reads DAMVIQNPRYQVTQFGKPVTLSCSQTLNHNVMYWYQQKSSQAPKLLFHYYDKDFNNEADTPDNFQSRRPNTSFCFLDIRSPGLGDTAMYLCATSRGETVMEKLFFGSGTQLSVL.

This clonotype was seen many times. The chain links TRBV9 to TRBJ2-3; D perhaps matches TRBD2 (5 bases). V was shortened by 0 bases and J by 0 bases, with 8 bases between the two germline ends. This CDR3 has 15 amino acids. CDR1 SGDLS and CDR2 YYNGEE come from the germline V gene. The CDR3 sequence is CASSVVERSTDTQYF. The CDR3 DNA reads as TGTGCCAGCAGCGTAGTCGAGCGGAGCACAGATACGCAGTATTTT.

This clonotype was observed at least ten times. The chain employs TRBV6-1 and TRBJ2-1, with TRBD2 matching 9 bases. CDR3 length equals 16 residues. The germline V gene encodes CDR1 MNHNS and CDR2 SASEGT. The J segment lost 0 bases and the V segment lost 6 bases, leaving 6 bases of the junction unmatched. Written as DNA, the CDR3 is TGTGCCAGCAGCTCCCAGCGGGAGGACTCCTACAATGAGCAGTTCTTC. It encodes CASSSQREDSYNEQFF.

This clonotype was observed a handful of times. The chain recombines TRBV6-9 with TRBJ2-7; D is perhaps TRBD2 (7 bases). With 4 bases removed from V and 3 bases from J, the gap between germline ends came to 16 bases. Per germline, CDR1 MNHGY and CDR2 SVAAGI. The CDR3 extends over 15 amino acids. In DNA, the CDR3 is TGTGCCAGCAGTTTCCCGGGGGGCCCCCTCTACGAGCAGTACTTC. Translation gives CASSFPGGPLYEQYF.

This clonotype was observed many times. The V and J genes are TRBV11-2 and TRBJ1-1, with D possibly being TRBD1 (5 bases). Trimming took 4 bases from V and 6 from J, leaving 18 bases between them. There are 15 residues in the CDR3. The V gene's germline CDR1 is SGHAT and CDR2 FQNNGV. CDR3 DNA sequence: TGTGCCAGCAGCTCCCAACCATCCTGGGGCGCTGAAGCTTTCTTT. Amino acid sequence: CASSSQPSWGAEAFF. Based on the CDR3 plus reference TRBV11-2 and TRBJ1-1, the full variable domain is EAGVAQSPRYKIIEKRQSVAFWCNPISGHATLYWYQQILGQGPKLLIQFQNNGVVDDSQLPKDRFSAERLKGVDSTLKIQPAKLEDSAVYLCASSSQPSWGAEAFFGQGTRLTVV.

V and J are TRBV19 and TRBJ1-5; a possible D gene is TRBD1 (6 bases). V lost 2 bases and J 2 bases, leaving 10 bases between the germline ends. The CDR3 consists of 15 residues. The germline CDR1 and CDR2 sequences are LNHDA and SQIVND (reference sequence). Here the CDR3 DNA reads TGTGCCAGTAGTATACAACAGGGTGGCAATCAGCCCCAGCATTTT. Protein: CASSIQQGGNQPQHF.

Only a few counts were recorded for this clonotype. J is TRBJ1-1 and V is TRBV5-4; D is unclear. CDR1 is SGHNT, CDR2 YYREEE, per germline (reference sequence). Trimming shortened V by 0 bases and J by 8 bases, and 11 bases separated the two germline ends. This CDR3 is 13 amino acids long. The CDR3 here is CASSLAEMGEAFF. The CDR3, as DNA: TGTGCCAGCAGCTTGGCCGAAATGGGAGAAGCTTTCTTT.

This chain connects TRBV27 to TRBJ1-4; D gene uncertain. There are 13 residues in the CDR3. Germline CDR1 is MNHEY and CDR2 is SMNVEV (reference sequence). V was trimmed by 6 bases and J by 8 bases, leaving 13 bases between them. The CDR3 sequence: CASRSHATEKLFF. DNA of the CDR3: TGTGCCAGCAGATCACACGCTACGGAAAAACTGTTTTTT.

Regarding this clonotype: A read error may be the cause here, since a much bigger clone is one base away. Since the CDR3 does not end with the conserved phenylalanine or tryptophan, this likely comes from a read error. The rearrangement joins TRBV9 to TRBJ1-2; D gene ambiguous. The germline CDR1 and CDR2 sequences are SGDLS and YYNGEE. The ends were cut back, 3 bases at V and 4 bases at J, with 13 bases in the middle. CDR3 length: 14 residues. In DNA, the CDR3 is TGTGCCAGCAGCGCAACCCCGGGGAGCTATGGCTACACCCTC. Translated, it gives CASSATPGSYGYTL.

This clonotype showed up many times. The chain uses TRBV24-1 and TRBJ2-1, with D possibly TRBD2 on 5 matching bases. The V gene's germline CDR1 is KGHDR and CDR2 SFDVKD. The CDR3 sequence is 16 residues long. V lost 5 bases and J lost 4, with 17 bases in between. CDR3 bases: TGTGCCACCAGTGCCCCCGGACTCCCATGGTACAATGAGCAGTTCTTC. It yields the protein CATSAPGLPWYNEQFF.

The sample holds many counts of this clonotype. The V call is TRBV7-3, the J call TRBJ2-5, with a possible D match to TRBD2 (5 bases). Trimming took 5 bases from V and 1 from J, leaving 8 bases between them. This CDR3 has 13 amino acids. Germline lookup yields CDR1 SGHTA and CDR2 FQGTGA. CDR3 amino acids: CASSPDFQETQYF. CDR3 DNA sequence: TGTGCCAGCAGCCCGGACTTCCAAGAGACCCAGTACTTC. The whole variable domain, remainder taken from reference TRBV7-3 and TRBJ2-5, is GAGVSQTPSNKVTEKGKYVELRCDPISGHTALYWYRQSLGQGPEFLIYFQGTGAADDSGLPNDRFFAVRPEGSVSTLKIQRTERGDSAVYLCASSPDFQETQYFGPGTRLLVL.

Turning to this clonotype: It is likely a read error: a sequence one base away is far more abundant. V is TRBV7-9 and J is TRBJ2-1; the match to TRBD2 covers 8 bases. This CDR3 region has 15 residues. Trimming removed 3 bases from V and 2 bases from J; junction bases left unmatched: 3. Germline loops: CDR1 SEHNR, CDR2 FQNEAQ (reference sequence). In DNA form, the CDR3 reads TGTGCCAGCAGCTTCCCAGCGGGGGCCTACAATGAGCAGTTCTTC. Protein: CASSFPAGAYNEQFF.

Many counts were recorded for this clonotype. CDR3 sequence (DNA): TGTGCCAGCAGCCTCCCAGACAGGGACACTGAAGCTTTCTTT. It translates to CASSLPDRDTEAFF. The rearrangement uses TRBV3-1 and TRBJ1-1; the match to TRBD1 covers 7 bases. The CDR3 contains 14 residues. V gave up 4 bases and J gave up 3 bases; unmatched junction bases: 5. Germline V gene sequence: CDR1 LGHDT, CDR2 YNNKEL (reference sequence).

This clonotype was observed at least ten times. The chain combines TRBV7-9 with TRBJ1-5; weak D call: TRBD1 (5 bases). V was pared by 0 bases and J by 1 base, with 16 bases between. The CDR3 runs to 18 residues. From germline, CDR1 is SEHNR and CDR2 FQNEAQ (reference sequence). The CDR3 region has the DNA TGTGCCAGCAGCTTAGCGCTCGGACAAGGATTGAGCAATCAGCCCCAGCATTTT. Residues: CASSLALGQGLSNQPQHF.

This clonotype was observed many times. DNA of the CDR3: TGTGCCAGCAGGCAACTAGCGGGAGGCCGCGAGACCCAGTACTTC. This translates into CASRQLAGGRETQYF. The chain is built from TRBV6-1 and TRBJ2-5; TRBD2 aligns across 12 bases. This CDR3 is 15 amino acids long. Germline CDR1 MNHNS, CDR2 SASEGT. The junction had 7 bases not matched to a gene; V was cut back by 6 bases and J by 5 bases.

The sample holds a few counts of this clonotype. A read error may explain this, as a much larger clone is one base away. This rearrangement joins TRBV28 to TRBJ1-2, with 7 positions matching TRBD1. The CDR3 contains 14 residues. The V and J ends lost 5 bases and 13 bases, in that order; junction bases with no gene match: 16. Germline V gives CDR1 MDHEN, CDR2 SYDVKM. The CDR3 nucleotides read TGTGCCAGCAGTCCCGGGGACAGCTATCTAACCTCCACCTTC. Encoded protein: CASSPGDSYLTSTF.

This clonotype was detected ten times or more. The chain employs TRBV4-2 and TRBJ2-3; D gene unclear. Germline V gene data show CDR1 as LGHNA and CDR2 as YNFKEQ. CDR3 size: 16 residues. Deletions cut 1 base from V and 2 bases from J, with 13 bases between. The CDR3 protein is CASSQVGSHSTDTQYF. CDR3 coding DNA: TGTGCCAGCAGCCAAGTTGGTAGTCACTCCACAGATACGCAGTATTTT.

This clonotype was recorded many times. The V and J genes are TRBV20-1 and TRBJ1-4; D gene unclear. CDR3 length: 13 amino acids. Per germline, CDR1 DFQATT and CDR2 SNEGSKA (reference sequence). Trimming shortened V by 1 base and J by 5 bases, and 8 bases separated the two germline ends. The CDR3 DNA follows: TGCAGTGCTAGAGGAGGATCGAATGAAAAACTGTTTTTT. This encodes CSARGGSNEKLFF.

This clonotype came up many times. V and J are TRBV29-1 and TRBJ2-3; D tentatively fits TRBD1 or TRBD2 (5 bases each). The CDR3 runs 15 residues. The germline V and J ends were trimmed by 4 bases and 2 bases, with 16 bases remaining between them. CDR1 is SQVTM, CDR2 ANQGSEA, per germline. The CDR3 nucleotides read TGCAGCGTTGCCGGGGACCTTAGAAACACAGATACGCAGTATTTT. Amino acids: CSVAGDLRNTDTQYF.